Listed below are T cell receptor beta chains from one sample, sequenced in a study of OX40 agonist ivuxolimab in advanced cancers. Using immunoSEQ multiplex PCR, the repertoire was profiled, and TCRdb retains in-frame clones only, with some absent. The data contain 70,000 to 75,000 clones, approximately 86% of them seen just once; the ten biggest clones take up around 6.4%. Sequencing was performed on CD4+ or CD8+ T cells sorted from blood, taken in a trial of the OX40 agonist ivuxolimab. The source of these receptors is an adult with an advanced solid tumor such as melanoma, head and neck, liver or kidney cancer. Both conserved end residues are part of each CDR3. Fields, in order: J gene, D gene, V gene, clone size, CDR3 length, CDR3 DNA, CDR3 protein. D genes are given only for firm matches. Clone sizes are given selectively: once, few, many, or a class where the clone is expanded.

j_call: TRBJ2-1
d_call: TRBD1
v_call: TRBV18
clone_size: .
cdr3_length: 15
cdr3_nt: TGTGCCAGCTCACCACCGGGGACAGGGGTGAATGAGCAGTTCTTC
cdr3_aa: CASSPPGTGVNEQFF

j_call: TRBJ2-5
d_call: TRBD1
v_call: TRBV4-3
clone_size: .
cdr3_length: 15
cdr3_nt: TGCGCCAGCAGCCCTCAGGGACAGGGGAAGGAGACCCAGTACTTC
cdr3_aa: CASSPQGQGKETQYF

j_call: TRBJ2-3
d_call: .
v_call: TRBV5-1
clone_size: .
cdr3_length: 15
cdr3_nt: TGCGCCAGCAGCGGGACGGGGGGCCCGATAGATACGCAGTATTTT
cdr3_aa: CASSGTGGPIDTQYF

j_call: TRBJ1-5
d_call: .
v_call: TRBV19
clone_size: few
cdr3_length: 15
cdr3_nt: TGTGCCAGTAGGGACACACCCAAAGGCAATCAGCCCCAGCATTTT
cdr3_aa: CASRDTPKGNQPQHF

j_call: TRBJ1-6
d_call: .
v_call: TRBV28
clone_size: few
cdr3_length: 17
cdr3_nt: TGTGCCAGCAGTTTATTACAGGGAAGCTCCTATAATTCACCCCTCCACTTT
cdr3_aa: CASSLLQGSSYNSPLHF

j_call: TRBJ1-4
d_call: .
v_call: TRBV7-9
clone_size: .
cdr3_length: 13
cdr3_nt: TGTGCCAGCAGCTTAACTTTGGAAGAAAAACTGTTTTTT
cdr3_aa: CASSLTLEEKLFF

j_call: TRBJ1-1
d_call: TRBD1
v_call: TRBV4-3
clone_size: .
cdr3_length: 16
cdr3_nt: TGCGCCAGCAGCCAAGATAAACTTACAGGGGGCGCGGAAGCTTTCTTT
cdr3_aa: CASSQDKLTGGAEAFF

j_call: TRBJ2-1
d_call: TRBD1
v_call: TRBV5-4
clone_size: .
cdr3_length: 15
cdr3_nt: TGTGCCAGCAGCCCGGGACAGGGGATTTGGGATGAGCAGTTCTTC
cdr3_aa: CASSPGQGIWDEQFF

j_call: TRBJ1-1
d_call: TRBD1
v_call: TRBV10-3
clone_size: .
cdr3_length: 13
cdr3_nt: TGTGCCATCAGACAGGGGGGCAACACTGAAGCTTTCTTT
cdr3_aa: CAIRQGGNTEAFF

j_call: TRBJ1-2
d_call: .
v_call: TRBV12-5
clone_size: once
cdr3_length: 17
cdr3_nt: TGTGCTAGTGGTTTGGTACCTAGATCAGGGTCCCCCTATGGCTACACCTTC
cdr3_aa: CASGLVPRSGSPYGYTF

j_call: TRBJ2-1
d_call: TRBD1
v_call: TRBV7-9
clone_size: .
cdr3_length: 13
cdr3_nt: TGTGCCAGCAGCTCACAGGGGGACAATGAGCAGTTCTTC
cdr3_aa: CASSSQGDNEQFF

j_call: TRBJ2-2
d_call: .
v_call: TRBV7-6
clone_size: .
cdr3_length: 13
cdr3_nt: TGTGCCAGCAGGGGGGCGAACACCGGGGAGCTGTTTTTT
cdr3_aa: CASRGANTGELFF

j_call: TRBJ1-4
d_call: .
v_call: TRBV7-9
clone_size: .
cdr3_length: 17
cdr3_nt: TGTGCCAGCAGCCCTCAACCGGCCGCCAGGGAGGGCGAAAAACTGTTTTTT
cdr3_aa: CASSPQPAAREGEKLFF

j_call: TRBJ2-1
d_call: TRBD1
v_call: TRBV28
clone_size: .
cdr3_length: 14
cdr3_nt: TGTGCCAGCAGTTACAGGGGGCCTTACAATGAGCAGTTCTTC
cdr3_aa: CASSYRGPYNEQFF

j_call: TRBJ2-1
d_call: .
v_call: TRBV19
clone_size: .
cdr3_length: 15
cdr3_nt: TGTGCCAGTAGTAGGGGTGGCGGAGGGTACAATGAGCAGTTCTTC
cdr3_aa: CASSRGGGGYNEQFF

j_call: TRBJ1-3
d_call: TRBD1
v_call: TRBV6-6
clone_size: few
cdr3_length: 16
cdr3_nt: TGTGCCAGCAGTTACCCACCGGGACAGGGGACTAACACCATATATTTT
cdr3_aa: CASSYPPGQGTNTIYF